These T cell receptor beta chains were read from a single sample in a study of glioma-infiltrating T cells. TCRdb re-derived calls from the multiplex PCR reads in MiXCR, one entry per CDR3 protein. The data hold about 140,000 distinct CDR3 sequences, with about two fifths observed a single time. Sequenced input: glioma tissue, nonneoplastic brain tissue, or PBMCs (not recorded which). These receptors came from a human donor with low-grade glioma or glioblastoma, undergoing nonglioma brain surgery, or in good health (not recorded which). CDR3s include the opening cysteine and the closing phenylalanine or tryptophan. The D gene is left open where the match is weak. Not every row has a clone size; where given, it reads once, few, many or a size class.

d_call	v_call	j_call	clone_size	cdr3_aa	cdr3_nt
-	TRBV27	TRBJ2-7	-	CASSLVARESWDEQYF	TGTGCCAGCAGTTTAGTAGCCCGGGAGTCATGGGACGAGCAGTACTTC
-	TRBV20-1	TRBJ1-1	few	CSARDWMNTEAFF	TGCAGTGCTAGAGACTGGATGAACACTGAAGCTTTCTTT
-	TRBV18	TRBJ1-1	-	CASSLGRGDTEAFF	TGTGCCAGCTCCCTCGGTCGTGGGGACACTGAAGCTTTCTTT
TRBD1	TRBV20-1	TRBJ2-5	-	CSASSGTGVETQYF	TGCAGTGCTAGCTCCGGGACAGGGGTTGAGACCCAGTACTTC
TRBD1	TRBV28	TRBJ1-1	few	CASSFGGTANTEAFF	TGTGCCAGCAGCTTTGGTGGGACAGCGAACACTGAAGCTTTCTTT
-	TRBV28	TRBJ1-5	-	CASSYYGMNSNQPQHF	TGTGCCAGCAGTTACTATGGAATGAATAGCAATCAGCCCCAGCATTTT
TRBD1	TRBV7-2	TRBJ2-6	once	CASSFGTGRANVLTF	TGTGCCAGCAGCTTCGGGACAGGACGGGCCAACGTCCTGACTTTC
-	TRBV6-2/TRBV6-3	TRBJ2-7	few	CASSYSNLVEQYF	TGTGCCAGCAGTTACTCGAATTTAGTCGAGCAGTACTTC
-	TRBV7-2	TRBJ2-3	-	CARSLRVSPDTQYF	TGTGCCCGCAGCTTAAGGGTCAGCCCAGATACGCAGTATTTT
TRBD1	TRBV20-1	TRBJ1-5	few	CSANLGTASNQPQHF	TGCAGTGCTAACCTGGGGACAGCATCCAATCAGCCCCAGCATTTT
-	TRBV27	TRBJ1-1	-	CASRPSSTGNTEAFF	TGTGCCAGCAGACCCTCTTCCACAGGAAACACTGAAGCTTTCTTT
TRBD1	TRBV6-1	TRBJ2-7	once	CASSLRTGESLSYEQYF	TGTGCCAGCAGCCTTAGGACAGGGGAAAGCCTCTCCTACGAGCAGTACTTC
-	TRBV12-3/TRBV12-4	TRBJ2-5	-	CASSYGVQETQYF	TGTGCCAGCAGTTATGGCGTGCAAGAGACCCAGTACTTC
-	TRBV6-1	TRBJ1-4	many	CASSEGGYGEKLFF	TGTGCCAGCAGTGAAGGGGGGTATGGTGAAAAACTGTTTTTT
-	TRBV25-1	TRBJ1-3	few	CASSEYRFLLGNTIYF	TGTGCCAGCAGTGAATATCGGTTCTTGCTGGGAAACACCATATATTTT
-	TRBV12-3/TRBV12-4	TRBJ1-1	few	CASRRFGGANTEAFF	TGTGCCAGCAGAAGGTTCGGGGGAGCGAACACTGAAGCTTTCTTT
-	TRBV27	TRBJ2-7	-	CATSPGLNYEQYF	TGTGCCACCTCCCCCGGGCTTAACTACGAGCAGTACTTC
-	TRBV6-1	TRBJ2-3	few	CASRGVDTQYF	TGTGCCAGCAGGGGAGTGGATACGCAGTATTTT
TRBD1	TRBV6-2/TRBV6-3	TRBJ1-2	-	CATWTGWNYGYTF	TGTGCCACCTGGACAGGGTGGAACTATGGCTACACCTTC
-	TRBV6-1	TRBJ1-1	few	CASSTTVEGGTEAFF	TGTGCCAGCAGTACTACCGTCGAGGGAGGAACTGAAGCTTTCTTT
TRBD2	TRBV28	TRBJ2-7	-	CASSRIGLASYEQYF	TGTGCCAGCAGTCGAATAGGACTAGCGTCCTACGAGCAGTACTTC
TRBD2	TRBV20-1	TRBJ2-3	few	CSARDPILAGGTDTQYF	TGCAGTGCTAGAGATCCGATTCTAGCGGGGGGAACAGATACGCAGTATTTT
-	TRBV6-2/TRBV6-3	TRBJ2-6	-	CASSYSAYPTGANVLTF	TGTGCCAGCAGTTATTCTGCCTACCCCACTGGGGCCAACGTCCTGACTTTC
-	TRBV6-2/TRBV6-3	TRBJ2-7	-	CASSSGRTQKYEQYF	TGTGCCAGCAGTTCCGGGCGGACCCAGAAATACGAGCAGTACTTC
TRBD2	TRBV6-2/TRBV6-3	TRBJ2-7	-	CASSPDTRLAGSYEQYF	TGTGCCAGCAGTCCTGACACCAGACTAGCGGGAAGCTACGAGCAGTACTTC
-	TRBV20-1	TRBJ1-5	many	CSAQQGDQPQHF	TGCAGTGCCCAACAGGGCGATCAGCCCCAGCATTTT
-	TRBV5-4	TRBJ2-4	many	CASSPPAKNIQYF	TGTGCCAGCAGCCCACCTGCCAAAAACATTCAGTACTTC
-	TRBV6-2/TRBV6-3	TRBJ2-7	-	CASSSADHEQYF	TGTGCCAGCAGTTCAGCGGACCACGAGCAGTACTTC
-	TRBV27	TRBJ2-2	-	CASTRTPPQVNTGELFF	TGTGCCAGCACAAGGACGCCCCCTCAGGTTAACACCGGGGAGCTGTTTTTT
TRBD2	TRBV6-1	TRBJ2-1	once	CASSAFAGGYNEQFF	TGTGCCAGCAGTGCTTTTGCGGGAGGTTATAATGAGCAGTTCTTC
-	TRBV3-1	TRBJ2-1	many	CASRPDTAGSFWSNEQFF	TGTGCCAGCAGACCTGATACCGCCGGGAGTTTCTGGTCCAATGAGCAGTTCTTC
TRBD1	TRBV14	TRBJ2-6	once	CASSPSLIDRGPGANVLTF	TGTGCCAGCAGCCCCTCCCTAATCGACAGGGGGCCAGGGGCCAACGTCCTGACTTTC
TRBD1	TRBV6-1	TRBJ1-1	few	CASSQIPAGTGRTEAFF	TGTGCCAGCAGTCAAATTCCCGCGGGGACAGGGAGAACTGAAGCTTTCTTT
-	TRBV6-1	TRBJ1-6	few	CASSEATLESSPLHF	TGTGCCAGCAGTGAAGCTACCCTGGAATCTTCACCCCTCCACTTT
-	TRBV4-1	TRBJ1-1	-	CASSQRGGDTEAFF	TGCGCCAGCAGCCAAAGGGGGGGGGACACTGAAGCTTTCTTT
-	TRBV6-1	TRBJ2-5	few	CASSTGRSRETQYF	TGTGCCAGCAGCACAGGGAGGAGCCGAGAGACCCAGTACTTC
-	TRBV19	TRBJ1-5	-	CASSWGWQPQHF	TGTGCCAGTAGTTGGGGATGGCAGCCCCAGCATTTT
-	TRBV19	TRBJ2-3	-	CASSIRAPDTQYF	TGTGCCAGTAGTATACGGGCTCCAGATACGCAGTATTTT
-	TRBV19	TRBJ2-7	-	CATQAANYEQYF	TGTGCCACCCAAGCGGCGAACTACGAGCAGTACTTC
-	TRBV7-8	TRBJ2-5	few	CASSFSLEETQYF	TGTGCCAGCAGCTTCTCCCTTGAAGAGACCCAGTACTTC
TRBD1	TRBV5-1	TRBJ2-3	-	CASSAGTGGLNTDTQYF	TGCGCCAGCAGCGCCGGGACAGGGGGCTTAAACACAGATACGCAGTATTTT
-	TRBV20-1	TRBJ2-3	many	CSARDEGADTQYF	TGCAGTGCTAGAGATGAAGGGGCAGATACGCAGTATTTT
-	TRBV20-1	TRBJ2-3	-	CSARGDFTDTQYF	TGCAGTGCTAGGGGGGATTTCACAGATACGCAGTATTTT
TRBD1	TRBV3-1	TRBJ1-2	few	CASSPRTGESGGYTF	TGTGCCAGCAGCCCCCGGACAGGGGAGTCGGGTGGCTACACCTTC
-	TRBV20-1	TRBJ2-1	-	CSASPQGNDEQFF	TGCAGTGCTAGTCCTCAGGGGAACGATGAGCAGTTCTTC
-	TRBV15	TRBJ1-3	few	CATTAYSGNTIYF	TGTGCCACGACTGCTTACTCTGGAAACACCATATATTTT
-	TRBV12-3/TRBV12-4	TRBJ2-2	-	CASTATDTGELFF	TGTGCCAGCACTGCGACGGACACCGGGGAGCTGTTTTTT
-	TRBV6-1	TRBJ2-7	many	CASRKTGNRGEQYF	TGTGCCAGCAGAAAGACAGGCAACCGTGGCGAGCAGTACTTC
TRBD2	TRBV20-1	TRBJ2-1	-	CSARDRWRERNEHFF	TGCAGTGCTAGAGATAGATGGCGGGAGCGGAATGAGCATTTCTTC
TRBD1	TRBV7-9	TRBJ1-2	-	CASSLDQGANYGYTF	TGTGCCAGCAGCTTAGACCAGGGGGCCAACTATGGCTACACCTTC
-	TRBV7-9	TRBJ2-1	-	CASSLGEGGYNEQFF	TGTGCCAGCAGCCTCGGTGAAGGGGGGTACAATGAGCAGTTCTTC
-	TRBV25-1	TRBJ1-3	-	CASSEGLLNTIYF	TGTGCCAGCAGTGAGGGACTTCTTAACACCATATATTTT